This T cell receptor (beta chain) was found in a study of blood T cells in healthy people across ages. Peripheral blood from each donor was collected in a volume of approximately 9.5 milliliters. Points from the study as a whole: Considered underestimates were the diversity estimates obtained from one million T cells.

As to this clonotype: Its antigen is undetermined.

A second PCR of roughly 6 to 12 cycles used a sample-barcoded 5' primer and a J-beta primer mix. TCRdb recomputed calls from the 5' RACE reads with MiXCR, one row per CDR3 protein. The repertoire has approximately 1.5 million distinct CDR3 sequences, around 36% of them found once; the top ten carry around 10%. This CDR3 is built from 15 residues. Germline assignment: CDR1 DFQATT and CDR2 SNEGSKA (reference sequence). The ends lost 7 bases at V and 0 bases at J; junction bases unmatched: 9. Sequencing was performed on blood. This receptor was obtained from a woman in her twenties or thirties in good health. V and J are TRBV20-1 and TRBJ2-1, with 7 bases identical to TRBD2. The CDR3 DNA reads TGCAGTGTCCGGGGGGTAGCGGGCTCCTACAATGAGCAGTTCTTC. The encoded protein is CSVRGVAGSYNEQFF.